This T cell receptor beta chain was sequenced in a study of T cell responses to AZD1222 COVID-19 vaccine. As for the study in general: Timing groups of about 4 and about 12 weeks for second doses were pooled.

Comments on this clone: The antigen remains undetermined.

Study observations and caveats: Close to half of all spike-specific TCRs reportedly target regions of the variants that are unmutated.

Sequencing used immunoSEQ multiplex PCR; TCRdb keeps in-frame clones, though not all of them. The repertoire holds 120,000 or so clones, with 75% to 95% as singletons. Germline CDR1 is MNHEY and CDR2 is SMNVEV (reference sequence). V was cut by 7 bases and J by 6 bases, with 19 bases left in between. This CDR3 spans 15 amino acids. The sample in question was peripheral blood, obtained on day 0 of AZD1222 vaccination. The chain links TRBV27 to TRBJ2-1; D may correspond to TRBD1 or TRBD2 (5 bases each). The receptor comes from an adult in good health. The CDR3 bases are TGTGCCAGCAAACCCTGGGGACCCCCGTTCAATGAGCAGTTCTTC. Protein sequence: CASKPWGPPFNEQFF.